Following are 16 T cell receptor beta chains from one sample sequenced in a study of shared T cell receptors in the human thymus. Here immunoSEQ multiplex PCR was the method, and the copy in TCRdb shows in-frame clones only, minus some. The sample lists approximately 580,000 clones, roughly 74% seen once, with 0.01% to 0.015% in the top ten. In addition, the sample was reused for a study of human thymus T cells.

The sequencing sample was made of thymocytes. The receptors stem from a boy younger than two with a congenital heart defect.

The rearrangement joins TRBV27 to TRBJ1-5, with D perhaps matching TRBD1 (5 bases). Trimming removed 4 bases from V and 2 bases from J, with 15 bases in between. Germline loops: CDR1 MNHEY, CDR2 SMNVEV (reference sequence). CDR3 length: 16 amino acids. The CDR3 is CASSSINRGGNQPQHF. CDR3 in DNA: TGTGCCAGCAGTTCAATCAATCGGGGGGGCAATCAGCCCCAGCATTTT.

The J gene is TRBJ2-6, the V gene TRBV15; possibly TRBD1 for D (6 bases). Germline assignment: CDR1 LNHNV and CDR2 YYDKDF (reference sequence). With 8 bases removed from V and 1 base from J, the gap between germline ends came to 21 bases. The CDR3 loop spans 18 amino acids. CDR3 DNA sequence: TGTGCCACCTGGGATCATCGGGACACGCCGTCTGGGGCCAACGTCCTGACTTTC. Amino acids: CATWDHRDTPSGANVLTF. The entire variable domain, with the rest obtained from reference TRBV15 and TRBJ2-6, is as follows: DAMVIQNPRYQVTQFGKPVTLSCSQTLNHNVMYWYQQKSSQAPKLLFHYYDKDFNNEADTPDNFQSRRPNTSFCFLDIRSPGLGDTAMYLCATWDHRDTPSGANVLTFGAGSRLTVL.

The rearrangement uses TRBV18 and TRBJ1-2; 12 nucleotides match TRBD1. CDR3 length equals 14 residues. V lost 3 bases to trimming and J lost 6 bases; unmatched junction nucleotides: 2. The germline V gene has CDR1 KGHSH and CDR2 LQKENI. The CDR3 coding sequence is TGTGCCAGCTCACCTGGGACAGGGGGCCATGGCTACACCTTC. Translated: CASSPGTGGHGYTF.

This clone appeared once. This chain joins TRBV4-3 and TRBJ2-7, with 9 nucleotides matching TRBD1. The CDR3 has 17 amino acids. CDR1 LGHNA and CDR2 YSLEER come from the germline V gene. J was trimmed by 2 bases and V by 2 bases; bases with no gene match: 10. The CDR3 region has the DNA TGCGCCAGCAGCCAAACAGAAGAGGGACAGGGAACCTACGAGCAGTACTTC. Translation: CASSQTEEGQGTYEQYF.

Only a few counts were recorded for this clone. The rearrangement links TRBV29-1 to TRBJ2-3, with 7 bases fitting TRBD1. Losses at the gene ends were 3 bases for V and 2 bases for J; bases not matched to a gene: 11. Per the germline V gene, CDR1 is SQVTM and CDR2 is ANQGSEA. The CDR3 contains 16 residues. The CDR3 loop is CSVDNRQGPFTDTQYF. In nucleotides, the CDR3 is TGCAGCGTTGATAATCGACAGGGACCCTTCACAGATACGCAGTATTTT.

The chain combines TRBV15 with TRBJ1-2; D perhaps matches TRBD1 (5 bases). The CDR3 covers 16 residues. The germline gives CDR1 LNHNV, CDR2 YYDKDF (reference sequence). Deletions cut 0 bases from V and 4 bases from J, with 15 bases between. The CDR3 region has the DNA TGTGCCACCAGCAGAGATCGCACGTCGGGACTCTATGGCTACACCTTC. It yields the protein CATSRDRTSGLYGYTF.

Remarks on this clone: One end of the junction fails to match germline, which may point to a read error. The rearrangement links TRBV2 to TRBJ2-1, with 10 bases that match TRBD2. CDR3 size: 15 residues. The germline V gene encodes CDR1 SNHLY and CDR2 FYNNEI. CDR3 residues: CASSARTSGPGGWIF. DNA for the CDR3: TGTGCCAGCAGTGCACGGACTAGCGGCCCGGGGGGGTGGATCTTC.

This rearrangement joins TRBV6-6 to TRBJ1-2; a possible D gene is TRBD1 (6 bases). Germline-derived CDR1 and CDR2 are MNHNY and SVGAGI (reference sequence). With 2 bases removed from V and 3 bases from J, the gap between germline ends came to 10 bases. CDR3 length equals 14 residues. The CDR3 region has the DNA TGTGCCAGCAGTTACCGGAACAGGGACTATGGCTACACCTTC. Its translation: CASSYRNRDYGYTF.

This chain uses TRBV29-1 with TRBJ2-1; unclear D gene. The germline V gene has CDR1 SQVTM and CDR2 ANQGSEA. Trimming took off 2 bases at V and 1 base at J, with 6 bases between the two ends. CDR3 length: 13 residues. The DNA of the CDR3 is TGCAGCGTTGAAAAACGGTCCTACAATGAGCAGTTCTTC. Translated: CSVEKRSYNEQFF.

V and J are TRBV5-4 and TRBJ2-7, with 9 bases identical to TRBD2. The germline V gene encodes CDR1 SGHNT and CDR2 YYREEE (reference sequence). This CDR3 spans 15 amino acids. The J segment lost 2 bases and the V segment lost 2 bases, leaving 5 bases of the junction unmatched. The CDR3, as DNA: TGTGCCAGCAGCTTCGGGACTAGCCGAGCCTACGAGCAGTACTTC. Translation: CASSFGTSRAYEQYF.

This sequence joins TRBV9 and TRBJ2-7, with 9 positions matching TRBD2. CDR1 SGDLS and CDR2 YYNGEE come from the germline V gene. CDR3 length equals 15 residues. Trimming cost V 0 bases and J 7 bases; bases outside gene matches: 8. CDR3 in DNA: TGTGCCAGCAGCGTAGGGGATAGCGGGAGTTTGGAGCAGTACTTC. Residues: CASSVGDSGSLEQYF. The whole variable domain, remainder taken from reference TRBV9 and TRBJ2-7, is DSGVTQTPKHLITATGQRVTLRCSPRSGDLSVYWYQQSLDQGLQFLIQYYNGEERAKGNILERFSAQQFPDLHSELNLSSLELGDSALYFCASSVGDSGSLEQYFGPGTRLTVT.

This clone was seen more than once but under ten times. In nucleotides, the CDR3 is TGTGCCAGTAGTATTAGCTCCACCGAACGCTACGAGCAGTACTTC. Amino acids: CASSISSTERYEQYF. The chain joins TRBV19 to TRBJ2-7, with D unresolved. Trimming cost V 3 bases and J 3 bases, with 15 bases left between them. The CDR3 consists of 15 residues. The germline V gene encodes CDR1 LNHDA and CDR2 SQIVND (reference sequence).

The CDR3 is CASSARQARYGYTF. The CDR3 DNA reads TGTGCCAGTAGTGCCCGACAGGCCCGCTATGGCTACACCTTC. The V and J genes are TRBV19 and TRBJ1-2; possibly TRBD1 for D (6 bases). V dropped 5 bases and J dropped 4 bases, with 14 bases sitting between them. Germline V gene data show CDR1 as LNHDA and CDR2 as SQIVND (reference sequence). The CDR3 is made up of 14 amino acids. Together with reference TRBV19 and TRBJ1-2, the CDR3 gives the full variable domain: DGGITQSPKYLFRKEGQNVTLSCEQNLNHDAMYWYRQDPGQGLRLIYYSQIVNDFQKGDIAEGYSVSREKKESFPLTVTSAQKNPTAFYLCASSARQARYGYTFGSGTRLTVV.

A few counts support this clone. The chain couples TRBV27 to TRBJ2-2; the match to TRBD1 covers 8 bases. CDR3 length: 15 residues. V was pared by 6 bases and J by 5 bases, with 8 bases of the junction left unmatched. Germline assignment: CDR1 MNHEY and CDR2 SMNVEV (reference sequence). As DNA, the CDR3 is TGTGCCAGCAGATGGACAGGGAGATGGACCGGGGAGCTGTTTTTT. It yields the protein CASRWTGRWTGELFF.

This clone has only a few counts. The chain carries TRBV4-3 and TRBJ2-1; TRBD1 matches at 10 bases. The germline V gene has CDR1 LGHNA and CDR2 YSLEER. This CDR3 contains 17 residues. V shed 0 bases, J shed 5 bases, and the junction held 7 bases outside the gene matches. The CDR3 bases are TGCGCCAGCAGCCAAGATGACCGGGACAGGGGAGACAATGAGCAGTTCTTC. Amino acid sequence: CASSQDDRDRGDNEQFF.

The chain recombines TRBV4-2 with TRBJ2-1, with 12 bases fitting TRBD2. Trimming removed 1 base from V and 0 bases from J; junction bases left unmatched: 10. This CDR3 spans 20 amino acids. From germline, CDR1 is LGHNA and CDR2 YNFKEQ. CDR3 DNA: TGTGCCAGCAGCCAAGGGGGACTAGCGGGCCACCTAAGCTCCTACAATGAGCAGTTCTTC. Amino acid sequence: CASSQGGLAGHLSSYNEQFF.